This T cell receptor (beta chain) was documented in a study of blood T cell repertoires in COVID-19. Turning to the study itself: Specimens from acute and convalescent COVID-19 originated in the United States, Italy and Spain. From T cells, B-cell-depleted T cells, or PBMCs came the material, which was cDNA or gDNA.

It was during active infection that Seattle patients were enrolled and then longitudinally followed. The V end was cut by 5 bases, the J end by 7 bases, with 15 bases between. The CDR3 sequence is 14 residues long. Germline CDR1 MGHDK, CDR2 SYGVNS. As originally analysed: It was from reference gene primer amplification that nucleated cell counts were estimated. Produced via immunoSEQ multiplex PCR; TCRdb's table is partial and in-frame only. The V and J calls and clone size were taken over from that table, and D and trimming were inferred from the DNA. The repertoire holds hundreds of thousands of clones, with roughly 86% as singletons.

This clonotype originated in a woman of 80 years or more with COVID-19, enrolled during active disease. V and J are TRBV25-1 and TRBJ1-5; tentative D call: TRBD1 (6 bases). The sample taken for sequencing was peripheral blood. The CDR3 coding sequence is TGTGCCAGCAGTTCCCACCTCCAGGGGCAGCCCCAGCATTTT. Protein sequence: CASSSHLQGQPQHF.